The clone carrying this T cell receptor beta chain showed up many times. These data belong to a study of Graves' ophthalmopathy and Graves' hyperthyroidism. The authors amplified TCR beta CDR3 regions, and they did so from RNA transcripts for repertoire sequencing. A first-round RT-PCR used HTBI primers, followed by a second-round multiplex PCR. MiXCR, run by TCRdb on the multiplex PCR reads, gives a single entry per CDR3 protein. Of 620,000 or so distinct CDR3 sequences listed, about 20% are singletons. CDR3 length: 16 residues. Deletions cut 5 bases from V and 0 bases from J, with 15 bases between. Germline lookup yields CDR1 SGHRS and CDR2 YFSETQ.

This receptor was obtained from a woman aged 18-30 years with stable Graves' hyperthyroidism. Some clones in this sample may be carry-over from other donors' samples. The sample was peripheral blood. V gene TRBV5-1 combines with J gene TRBJ1-3; D gene unclear. CDR3 nucleotides: TGCGCCAGCAGTTGGGGTGCAGGATCCTCTGGAAACACCATATATTTT. It yields the protein CASSWGAGSSGNTIYF.